A selection of T cell receptor beta chains follows, all from one sample in a study of T cell responses to AZD1222 COVID-19 vaccine. Profiled with immunoSEQ multiplex PCR; TCRdb holds only in-frame clones, not every one. This table has under 200,000 clones, approximately 90% appearing once. Sequenced material: peripheral blood, taken on day 0 of AZD1222 vaccination. These receptors were taken from an adult in good health. The CDR3 runs from the conserved cysteine through the conserved F or W. Each record gives: V gene, J gene, D gene, clone size, CDR3 protein, CDR3 DNA. The D gene is left open where the match is weak. Clone size is stated in some rows and not others, as once, few, many or a class when expanded.

TRBV4-2	TRBJ1-2	TRBD1	-	CASSQENWDSPYGYTF	TGTGCCAGCAGCCAAGAAAATTGGGACAGTCCCTATGGCTACACCTTC
TRBV9	TRBJ2-1	TRBD2	-	CASSAPGLEHNEQFF	TGTGCCAGCAGCGCGCCGGGACTAGAACACAATGAGCAGTTCTTC
TRBV25-1	TRBJ1-1	-	-	CASSEYGGGAFF	TGTGCCAGCAGTGAATACGGTGGGGGAGCTTTCTTT
TRBV9	TRBJ2-7	-	-	CASSVGGPTYEQYF	TGTGCCAGCAGCGTCGGGGGACCGACCTACGAGCAGTACTTC
TRBV12-3/TRBV12-4	TRBJ2-7	TRBD2	-	CASSLGGGGEQYF	TGTGCCAGCAGTTTAGGCGGCGGGGGAGAGCAGTACTTC
TRBV7-2	TRBJ1-5	-	-	CASSSQGSNQPQHF	TGTGCCAGCAGCTCACAGGGTAGTAATCAGCCCCAGCATTTT
TRBV19	TRBJ1-1	TRBD1	-	CASSGTGGVGTEAFF	TGTGCCAGTAGCGGGACAGGGGGAGTAGGGACTGAAGCTTTCTTT
TRBV7-3	TRBJ1-1	TRBD1	few	CASSLMSGGETEAFF	TGTGCCAGCAGCTTAATGTCAGGGGGCGAAACTGAAGCTTTCTTT
TRBV19	TRBJ1-1	TRBD1	-	CASSIIGGRTEAFF	TGTGCCAGTAGTATCATAGGGGGCCGCACTGAAGCTTTCTTT
TRBV27	TRBJ2-3	-	-	CASSLAGPAFGEITQYF	TGTGCCAGCAGTTTAGCGGGCCCGGCCTTCGGCGAAATTACGCAGTATTTT
TRBV7-2	TRBJ2-1	TRBD1	few	CASSLDRGVYNEQFF	TGTGCCAGCAGCTTAGACAGGGGGGTCTACAATGAGCAGTTCTTC
TRBV9	TRBJ1-6	-	-	CASSVVQDGSVPLHF	TGTGCCAGCAGCGTAGTCCAGGACGGTTCAGTACCCCTCCACTTT
TRBV19	TRBJ2-2	TRBD1	-	CASVGSTGGTPFTGELFF	TGTGCCAGTGTAGGTTCGACAGGGGGCACCCCATTTACCGGGGAGCTGTTTTTT